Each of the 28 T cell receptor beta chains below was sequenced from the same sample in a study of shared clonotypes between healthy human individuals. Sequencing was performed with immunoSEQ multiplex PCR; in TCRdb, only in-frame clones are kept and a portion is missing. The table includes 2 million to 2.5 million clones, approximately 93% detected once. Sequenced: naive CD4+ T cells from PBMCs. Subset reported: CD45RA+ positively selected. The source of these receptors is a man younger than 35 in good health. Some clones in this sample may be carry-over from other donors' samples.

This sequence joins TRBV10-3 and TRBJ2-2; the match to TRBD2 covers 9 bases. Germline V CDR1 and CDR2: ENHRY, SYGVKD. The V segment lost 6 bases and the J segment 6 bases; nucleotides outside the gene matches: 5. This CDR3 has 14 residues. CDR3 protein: CAIRSEREAGELFF. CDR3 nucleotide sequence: TGTGCCATCAGGTCCGAGCGGGAGGCCGGGGAGCTGTTTTTT.

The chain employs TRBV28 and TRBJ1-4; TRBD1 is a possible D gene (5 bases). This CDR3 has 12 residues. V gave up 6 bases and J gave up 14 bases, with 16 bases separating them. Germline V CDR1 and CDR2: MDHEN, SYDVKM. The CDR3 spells CASSIPGQVLFF. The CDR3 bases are TGTGCCAGCAGCATCCCGGGGCAGGTCCTGTTTTTT.

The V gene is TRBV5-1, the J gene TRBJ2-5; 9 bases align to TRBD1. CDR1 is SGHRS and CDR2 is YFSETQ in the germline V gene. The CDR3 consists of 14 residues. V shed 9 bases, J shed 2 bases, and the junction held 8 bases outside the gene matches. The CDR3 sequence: CAKTGGIVQETQYF. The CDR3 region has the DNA TGCGCCAAAACAGGGGGCATTGTGCAAGAGACCCAGTACTTC.

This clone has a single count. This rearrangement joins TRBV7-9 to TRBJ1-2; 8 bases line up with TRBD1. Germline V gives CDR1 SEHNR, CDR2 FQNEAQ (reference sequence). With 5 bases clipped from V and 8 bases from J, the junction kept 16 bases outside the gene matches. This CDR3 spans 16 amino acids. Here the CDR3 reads CASSLTGAAGSNGYTF. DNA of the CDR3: TGTGCCAGCAGCCTGACAGGGGCGGCCGGGTCGAACGGCTACACCTTC.

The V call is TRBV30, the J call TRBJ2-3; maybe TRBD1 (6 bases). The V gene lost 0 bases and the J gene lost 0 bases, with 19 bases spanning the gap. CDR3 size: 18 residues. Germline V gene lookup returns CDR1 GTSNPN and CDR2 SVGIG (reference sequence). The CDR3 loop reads CAWSVQVVEQGSTDTQYF. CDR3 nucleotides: TGTGCCTGGAGTGTACAGGTTGTCGAGCAGGGGAGCACAGATACGCAGTATTTT.

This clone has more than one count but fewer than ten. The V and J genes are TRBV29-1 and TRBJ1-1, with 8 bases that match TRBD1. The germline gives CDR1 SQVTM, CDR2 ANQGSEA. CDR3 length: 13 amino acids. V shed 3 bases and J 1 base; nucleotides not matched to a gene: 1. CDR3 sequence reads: CSVDDRGNTEAFF. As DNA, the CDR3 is TGCAGCGTTGATGACAGGGGGAACACTGAAGCTTTCTTT.

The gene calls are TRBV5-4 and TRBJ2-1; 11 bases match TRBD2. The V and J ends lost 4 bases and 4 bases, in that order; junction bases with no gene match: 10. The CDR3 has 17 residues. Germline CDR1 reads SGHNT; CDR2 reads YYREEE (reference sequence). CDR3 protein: CASSPPLAGEGYNEQFF. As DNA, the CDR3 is TGTGCCAGCAGCCCACCACTAGCGGGAGAGGGGTACAATGAGCAGTTCTTC. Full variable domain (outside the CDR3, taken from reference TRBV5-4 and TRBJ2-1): ETGVTQSPTHLIKTRGQQVTLRCSSQSGHNTVSWYQQALGQGPQFIFQYYREEENGRGNFPPRFSGLQFPNYSSELNVNALELDDSALYLCASSPPLAGEGYNEQFFGPGTRLTVL.

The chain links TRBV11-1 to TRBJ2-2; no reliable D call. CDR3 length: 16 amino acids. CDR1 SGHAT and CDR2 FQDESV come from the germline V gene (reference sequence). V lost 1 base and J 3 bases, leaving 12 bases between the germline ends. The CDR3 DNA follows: TGTGCCAGCAGCTTAGACGGATCCTCTCACACCGGGGAGCTGTTTTTT. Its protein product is CASSLDGSSHTGELFF. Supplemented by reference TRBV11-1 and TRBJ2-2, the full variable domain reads EAEVAQSPRYKITEKSQAVAFWCDPISGHATLYWYRQILGQGPELLVQFQDESVVDDSQLPKDRFSAERLKGVDSTLKIQPAELGDSAMYLCASSLDGSSHTGELFFGEGSRLTVL.

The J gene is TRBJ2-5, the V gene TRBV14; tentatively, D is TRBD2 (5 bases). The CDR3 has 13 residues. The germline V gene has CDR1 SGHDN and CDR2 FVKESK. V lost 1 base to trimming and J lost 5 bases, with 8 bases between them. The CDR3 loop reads CASSQGGRETQYF. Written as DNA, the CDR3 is TGTGCCAGCAGCCAAGGAGGGCGGGAGACCCAGTACTTC. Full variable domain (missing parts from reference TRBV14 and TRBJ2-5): EAGVTQFPSHSVIEKGQTVTLRCDPISGHDNLYWYRRVMGKEIKFLLHFVKESKQDESGMPNNRFLAERTGGTYSTLKVQPAELEDSGVYFCASSQGGRETQYFGPGTRLLVL.

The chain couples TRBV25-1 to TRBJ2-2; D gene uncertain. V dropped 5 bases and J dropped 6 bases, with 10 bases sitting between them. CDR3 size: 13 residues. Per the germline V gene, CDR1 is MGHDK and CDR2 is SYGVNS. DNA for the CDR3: TGTGCCAGCAGTAGGAGAGGCGCCGGGGAGCTGTTTTTT. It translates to CASSRRGAGELFF.

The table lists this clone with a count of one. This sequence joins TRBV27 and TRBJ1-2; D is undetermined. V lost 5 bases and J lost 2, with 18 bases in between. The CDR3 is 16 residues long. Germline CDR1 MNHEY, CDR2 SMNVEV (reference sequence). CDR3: CASSPLGEWSNYGYTF. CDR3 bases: TGTGCCAGCAGTCCTCTCGGGGAGTGGTCAAACTATGGCTACACCTTC.

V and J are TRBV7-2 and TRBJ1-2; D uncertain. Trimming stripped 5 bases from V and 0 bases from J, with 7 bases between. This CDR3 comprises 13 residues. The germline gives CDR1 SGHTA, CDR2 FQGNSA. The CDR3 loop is CASSGSTNYGYTF. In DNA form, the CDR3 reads TGTGCCAGCAGCGGTTCAACTAACTATGGCTACACCTTC.

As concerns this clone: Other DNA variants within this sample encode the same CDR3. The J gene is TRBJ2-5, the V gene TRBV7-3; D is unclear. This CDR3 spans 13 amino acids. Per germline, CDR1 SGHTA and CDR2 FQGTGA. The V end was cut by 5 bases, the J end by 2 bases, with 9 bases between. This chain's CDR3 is CASSPRAQETQYF. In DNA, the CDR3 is TGTGCCAGCAGCCCCCGGGCTCAAGAGACCCAGTACTTC.

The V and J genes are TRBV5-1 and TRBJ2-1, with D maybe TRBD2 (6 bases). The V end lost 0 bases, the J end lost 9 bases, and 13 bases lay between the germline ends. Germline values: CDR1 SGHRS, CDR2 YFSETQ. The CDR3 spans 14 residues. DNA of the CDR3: TGCGCCAGCAGCTTGGCTGCTGGAGGGGCTGAGCAGTTCTTC. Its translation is CASSLAAGGAEQFF.

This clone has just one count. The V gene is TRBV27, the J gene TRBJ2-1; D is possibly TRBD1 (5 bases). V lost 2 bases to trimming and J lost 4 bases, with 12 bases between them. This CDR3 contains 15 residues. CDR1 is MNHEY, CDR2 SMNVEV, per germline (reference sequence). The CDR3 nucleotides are TGTGCCAGCAGTTTAACGGCAGGGTTATACAATGAGCAGTTCTTC. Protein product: CASSLTAGLYNEQFF.

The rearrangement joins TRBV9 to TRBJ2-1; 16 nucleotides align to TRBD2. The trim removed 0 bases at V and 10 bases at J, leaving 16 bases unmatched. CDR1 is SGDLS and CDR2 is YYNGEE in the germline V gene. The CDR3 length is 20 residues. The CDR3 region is CASSVVPGGPGTSGRVEQFF. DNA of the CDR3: TGTGCCAGCAGCGTAGTCCCGGGAGGCCCCGGGACTAGCGGGAGGGTAGAGCAGTTCTTC. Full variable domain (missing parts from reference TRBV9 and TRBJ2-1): DSGVTQTPKHLITATGQRVTLRCSPRSGDLSVYWYQQSLDQGLQFLIQYYNGEERAKGNILERFSAQQFPDLHSELNLSSLELGDSALYFCASSVVPGGPGTSGRVEQFFGPGTRLTVL.

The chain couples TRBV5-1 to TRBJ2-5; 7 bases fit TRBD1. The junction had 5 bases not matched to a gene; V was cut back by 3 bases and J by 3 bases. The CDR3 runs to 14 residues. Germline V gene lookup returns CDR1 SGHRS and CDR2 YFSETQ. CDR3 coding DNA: TGCGCCAGCAGCTCGACAGGGCTCGAAGAGACCCAGTACTTC. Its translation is CASSSTGLEETQYF.

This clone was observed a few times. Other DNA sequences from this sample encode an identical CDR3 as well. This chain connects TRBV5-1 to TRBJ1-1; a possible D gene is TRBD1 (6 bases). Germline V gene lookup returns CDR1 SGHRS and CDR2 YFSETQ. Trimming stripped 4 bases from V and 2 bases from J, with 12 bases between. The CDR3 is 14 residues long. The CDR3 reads CASSAQGLNTEAFF. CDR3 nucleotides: TGCGCCAGCAGCGCCCAGGGGCTCAACACTGAAGCTTTCTTT.

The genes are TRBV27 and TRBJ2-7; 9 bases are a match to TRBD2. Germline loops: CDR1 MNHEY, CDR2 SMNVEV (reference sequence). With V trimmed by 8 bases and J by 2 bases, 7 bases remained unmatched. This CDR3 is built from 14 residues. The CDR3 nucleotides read TGTGCCAGCCCATCCCGCGGGAGGGCCTACGAGCAGTACTTC. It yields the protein CASPSRGRAYEQYF.

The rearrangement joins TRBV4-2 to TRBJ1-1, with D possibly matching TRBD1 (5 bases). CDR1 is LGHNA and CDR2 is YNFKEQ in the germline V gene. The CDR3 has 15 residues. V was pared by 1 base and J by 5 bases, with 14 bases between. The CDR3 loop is CASSQAGTGRTEAFF. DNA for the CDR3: TGTGCCAGCAGCCAAGCGGGGACGGGGCGGACTGAAGCTTTCTTT.

The CDR3 loop reads CASSLNSAGANTEAFF. CDR3 in DNA: TGTGCCAGCAGCTTAAACTCTGCAGGGGCGAACACTGAAGCTTTCTTT. The V and J genes are TRBV7-3 and TRBJ1-1, with D tentatively TRBD1 (6 bases). In germline, CDR1 is SGHTA, CDR2 FQGTGA. This CDR3 has 16 residues. V gave up 1 base and J gave up 1 base, with 13 bases separating them.

The CDR3 DNA reads TGTGCCAGCAGCTCCCGGACAGGGCCTAACTATGGCTACACCTTC. Translation: CASSSRTGPNYGYTF. The chain is built from TRBV7-2 and TRBJ1-2, with TRBD1 matching 8 bases. The length of the CDR3 is 15 residues. From germline, CDR1 is SGHTA and CDR2 FQGNSA. V lost 4 bases and J lost 0; bases outside the gene matches: 4.

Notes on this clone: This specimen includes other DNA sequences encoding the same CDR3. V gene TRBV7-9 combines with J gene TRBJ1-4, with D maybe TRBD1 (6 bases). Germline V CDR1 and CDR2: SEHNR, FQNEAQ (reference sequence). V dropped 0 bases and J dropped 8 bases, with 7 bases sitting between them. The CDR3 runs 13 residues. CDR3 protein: CASSLAQGEKLFF. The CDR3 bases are TGTGCCAGCAGCTTAGCACAGGGAGAAAAACTGTTTTTT.

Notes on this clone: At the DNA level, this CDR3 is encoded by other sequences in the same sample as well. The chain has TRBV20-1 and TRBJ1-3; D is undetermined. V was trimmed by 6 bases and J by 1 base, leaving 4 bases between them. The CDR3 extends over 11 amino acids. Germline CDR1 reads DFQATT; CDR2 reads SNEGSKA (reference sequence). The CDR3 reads CSATSGNTIYF. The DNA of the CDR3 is TGCAGTGCCACTTCTGGAAACACCATATATTTT.

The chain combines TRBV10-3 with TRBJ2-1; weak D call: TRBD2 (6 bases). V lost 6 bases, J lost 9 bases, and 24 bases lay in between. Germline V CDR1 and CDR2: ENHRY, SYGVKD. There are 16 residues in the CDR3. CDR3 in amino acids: CAISAASGGRRGEQFF. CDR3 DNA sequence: TGTGCCATCAGCGCTGCCTCCGGGGGAAGGCGGGGTGAGCAGTTCTTC.

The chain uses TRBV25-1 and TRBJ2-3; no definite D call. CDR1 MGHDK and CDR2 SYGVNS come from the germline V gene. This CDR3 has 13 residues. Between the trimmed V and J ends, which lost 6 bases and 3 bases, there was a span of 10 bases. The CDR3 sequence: CASSLDKTDTQYF. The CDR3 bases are TGTGCCAGCAGCCTCGACAAGACAGATACGCAGTATTTT.

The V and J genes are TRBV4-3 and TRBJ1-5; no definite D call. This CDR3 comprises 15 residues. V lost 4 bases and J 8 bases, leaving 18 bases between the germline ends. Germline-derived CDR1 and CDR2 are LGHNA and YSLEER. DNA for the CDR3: TGCGCCAGCAGCCCCACTCCGACAAGGAACGAGCCCCAGCATTTT. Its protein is CASSPTPTRNEPQHF.

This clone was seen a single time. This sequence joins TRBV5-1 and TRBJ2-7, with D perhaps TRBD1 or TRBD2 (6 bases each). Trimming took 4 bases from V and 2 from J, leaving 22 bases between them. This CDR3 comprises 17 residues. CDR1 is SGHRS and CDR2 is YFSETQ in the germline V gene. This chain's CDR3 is CASSLRGAGGPAYEQYF. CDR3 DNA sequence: TGCGCCAGCAGCCTGAGGGGGGCGGGTGGCCCAGCCTACGAGCAGTACTTC.